The 17 T cell receptor beta chains below all came from one sample that was sequenced in a study of blood T cell repertoires in COVID-19. Generated by immunoSEQ multiplex PCR, the TCRdb table keeps only in-frame clones and is missing some. The sample includes about 250,000 clones, 70% to 90% of them seen just once. The specimen sequenced was PBMCs or T cells enriched from blood (not recorded which). The receptors derive from a woman aged 45-65 years who had recovered from COVID-19.

The rearrangement uses TRBV6-1 and TRBJ1-6, with 7 nucleotides matching TRBD1. Germline-derived CDR1 and CDR2 are MNHNS and SASEGT. Trimming removed 2 bases from V and 7 bases from J; junction bases left unmatched: 8. The CDR3 is made up of 16 amino acids. The CDR3 protein is CASSERGPPTNSPLHF. CDR3 coding DNA: TGTGCCAGCAGTGAAAGGGGGCCCCCAACGAATTCACCCCTCCACTTT.

The rearrangement uses TRBV19 and TRBJ2-2; 8 bases line up with TRBD1. The V and J ends lost 6 bases and 4 bases, in that order; junction bases with no gene match: 19. The CDR3 runs 19 residues. Germline V CDR1 and CDR2: LNHDA, SQIVND (reference sequence). The CDR3 region has the DNA TGTGCCAGTAGGGACTTTAGACAGGGGAAACGATTTGGCACCGGGGAGCTGTTTTTT. It codes for CASRDFRQGKRFGTGELFF.

This clone came up once. The chain has TRBV6-5 and TRBJ2-3, with 8 positions matching TRBD1. In germline, CDR1 is MNHEY, CDR2 SVGAGI. This CDR3 region has 14 residues. V was pared by 7 bases and J by 3 bases, with 6 bases of the junction left unmatched. Here the CDR3 DNA reads TGTGCCAGCAACCGGGACAGGAGTACAGATACGCAGTATTTT. Translation: CASNRDRSTDTQYF.

The rearrangement links TRBV7-9 to TRBJ1-6; the match to TRBD1 covers 9 bases. The length of the CDR3 is 15 residues. V trimming: 6 bases; J trimming: 8 bases; junction bases outside the gene matches: 8. CDR1 and CDR2 from the germline V gene are SEHNR and FQNEAQ (reference sequence). The CDR3 is CASRKGQGEYSPLHF. The CDR3 coding sequence is TGTGCCAGCAGAAAGGGACAGGGCGAGTATTCACCCCTCCACTTT.

J is TRBJ2-3 and V is TRBV5-4; 9 bases map to TRBD2. Per germline, CDR1 SGHNT and CDR2 YYREEE (reference sequence). Germline trimming cut 5 bases from V and 4 bases from J; bases unmatched to any gene: 5. There are 14 residues in the CDR3. The DNA of the CDR3 is TGTGCCAGCAGTGCGGGAGGGTTTGCAGATACGCAGTATTTT. The encoded protein is CASSAGGFADTQYF.

As DNA, the CDR3 is TGTGCCAGCAGCGACCAAGCGGATATATACAATGAGCAGTTCTTC. It encodes CASSDQADIYNEQFF. V gene TRBV28 combines with J gene TRBJ2-1; weak D call: TRBD2 (5 bases). Germline V gene sequence: CDR1 MDHEN, CDR2 SYDVKM. The CDR3 has 15 residues. Deletions cut 6 bases from V and 4 bases from J, with 16 bases between.

The sample holds a few counts of this clone. The chain employs TRBV5-1 and TRBJ2-7; D might be TRBD2 (6 bases). This CDR3 is built from 16 residues. V was trimmed by 1 base and J by 5 bases, leaving 19 bases between them. Germline CDR1 reads SGHRS; CDR2 reads YFSETQ. CDR3 in amino acids: CASSLNNGGRKHEQYF. CDR3 in DNA: TGCGCCAGCAGCTTGAATAATGGAGGGAGGAAGCACGAGCAGTACTTC.

The chain links TRBV15 to TRBJ2-6; D not certain. V gave up 3 bases and J gave up 3 bases, with 15 bases separating them. Germline CDR1 and CDR2: LNHNV and YYDKDF (reference sequence). The CDR3 extends over 17 amino acids. DNA of the CDR3: TGTGCCACCAGCAGTCTCCTCGGAGTGAGTGGGGCCAACGTCCTGACTTTC. It codes for CATSSLLGVSGANVLTF.

V gene TRBV2 combines with J gene TRBJ1-2; D remains unclear. In germline, CDR1 is SNHLY, CDR2 FYNNEI. CDR3 size: 13 residues. Trimming pared 6 bases from V and 0 bases from J, leaving 8 bases between. CDR3 sequence reads: CASRPGANYGYTF. In DNA form, the CDR3 reads TGTGCCAGCAGGCCGGGAGCTAACTATGGCTACACCTTC.

The V gene is TRBV20-1, the J gene TRBJ2-1; a weak D match, TRBD2 (6 bases). V was shortened by 6 bases and J by 7 bases, with 10 bases between the two germline ends. Germline lookup yields CDR1 DFQATT and CDR2 SNEGSKA (reference sequence). There are 11 residues in the CDR3. The CDR3 region is CSALGGNEQFF. CDR3 DNA: TGCAGTGCGCTCGGAGGGAATGAGCAGTTCTTC.

The chain has TRBV28 and TRBJ2-7; D is unresolved. The CDR3 is 14 amino acids. The ends were cut back, 2 bases at V and 3 bases at J, with 11 bases in the middle. Germline V gene sequence: CDR1 MDHEN, CDR2 SYDVKM. The CDR3 is CASSLSVTYYEQYF. The CDR3 DNA follows: TGTGCCAGCAGTTTAAGTGTCACCTACTACGAGCAGTACTTC.

V and J are TRBV11-1 and TRBJ2-5, with a possible D match to TRBD1 (5 bases). V lost 6 bases and J lost 7, with 18 bases in between. Germline lookup yields CDR1 SGHAT and CDR2 FQDESV (reference sequence). This CDR3 has 14 residues. The CDR3 loop is CASRSSQGSRTQYF. CDR3 nucleotide sequence: TGTGCCAGCAGGAGCAGTCAGGGATCACGGACCCAGTACTTC.

This chain links TRBV5-1 with TRBJ2-5, with 8 bases fitting TRBD2. J gave up 2 bases and V 7 bases, and 13 bases lay outside the gene matches. This CDR3 comprises 16 residues. CDR1 and CDR2 from the germline V gene are SGHRS and YFSETQ. CDR3 amino acids: CASRGTRLHTQETQYF. The CDR3 DNA reads TGCGCCAGCCGGGGGACTAGGCTTCACACACAAGAGACCCAGTACTTC.

The chain couples TRBV28 to TRBJ1-3; D perhaps matches TRBD1 (6 bases). CDR1 MDHEN and CDR2 SYDVKM come from the germline V gene. V was trimmed by 9 bases and J by 0 bases, leaving 18 bases between them. The CDR3 has 16 amino acids. CDR3 in DNA: TGTGCCAGTATCAAAGGGGGAGCTCTCTCTGGAAACACCATATATTTT. This codes for CASIKGGALSGNTIYF.

Only one count was recorded for this clone. This chain links TRBV14 with TRBJ1-4, with D unresolved. Germline V gene lookup returns CDR1 SGHDN and CDR2 FVKESK. V lost 4 bases and J 0 bases, leaving 6 bases between the germline ends. The CDR3 loop spans 14 amino acids. Here the CDR3 DNA reads TGTGCCAGCAGCCGGACTACAACTAATGAAAAACTGTTTTTT. Its translation is CASSRTTTNEKLFF.

The CDR3 is CASSPIRQGRSDTEAFF. CDR3 sequence (DNA): TGTGCCAGCAGTCCGATAAGACAGGGGAGGTCGGACACTGAAGCTTTCTTT. This chain connects TRBV6-6 to TRBJ1-1, with 8 bases that match TRBD1. Germline CDR1 and CDR2: MNHNY and SVGAGI (reference sequence). V shed 5 bases and J 3 bases; nucleotides not matched to a gene: 14. The CDR3 contains 17 residues.

The chain carries TRBV15 and TRBJ1-6; no definite D call. CDR3 size: 17 residues. The ends were cut back, 0 bases at V and 6 bases at J, with 15 bases in the middle. The germline V gene encodes CDR1 LNHNV and CDR2 YYDKDF (reference sequence). The CDR3 coding sequence is TGTGCCACCAGCAGAGAACCCCCGGGAACGGGTAATTCACCCCTCCACTTT. Translating it yields CATSREPPGTGNSPLHF. Based on the CDR3 plus reference TRBV15 and TRBJ1-6, the full variable domain is DAMVIQNPRYQVTQFGKPVTLSCSQTLNHNVMYWYQQKSSQAPKLLFHYYDKDFNNEADTPDNFQSRRPNTSFCFLDIRSPGLGDTAMYLCATSREPPGTGNSPLHFGNGTRLTVT.